This is a list of T cell receptor beta chains from one sample in a study of T-cell reconstitution after alpha-beta-depleted transplantation in children. In TCRdb, the PCR reads were re-called with MiXCR into one record per CDR3 protein. The sample yields 450,000 to 600,000 distinct CDR3 sequences, about 16% seen once. This sample comprised PBMCs from the stem cell graft donor, obtained from the stem cell graft. These receptor sequences come from a human donor who donated a stem cell graft to a child with acute lymphoblastic leukemia. CDR3s include the opening cysteine and the closing phenylalanine or tryptophan. A D gene is named only where the DNA matches it firmly. Clone size is stated in some rows and not others, as once, few, many or a class when expanded.

>TRBV28|TRBJ1-1|-|few
TGTGCCAGCAGTTTCGCCGGCGGACCGAACACTGAAGCTTTCTTT
CASSFAGGPNTEAFF
>TRBV12-3/TRBV12-4|TRBJ2-7|-|few
TGTGCCAGCAGTTTGAATTTCGGGGTCAACGAGCAGTACTTC
CASSLNFGVNEQYF
>TRBV12-3/TRBV12-4|TRBJ1-5|TRBD1|-
TGCATTGACAGGGATCGTAATCAGCCCCAGCATTTT
CIDRDRNQPQHF
>TRBV27|TRBJ2-7|TRBD1|-
TGTGCCAGCAGTTTAAGGGCAGGGGGCTTCTACGAGCAGTACTTC
CASSLRAGGFYEQYF
>TRBV12-3/TRBV12-4|TRBJ1-4|-|-
TGTGCCAGCAGTCCCCGGGCCCTGGGTGAAAAACTGTTTTTT
CASSPRALGEKLFF
>TRBV5-1|TRBJ2-1|-|-
TGCGCCAGCAGAGAAGGGCCCGATGAGCAGTTCTTC
CASREGPDEQFF
>TRBV24-1|TRBJ1-1|-|few
TGTGCCACCATCGACACTGAAGCTTTCTTT
CATIDTEAFF
>TRBV24-1|TRBJ2-1|-|-
TGTGCCACCAGTGATTTCCGCAGTCCCCATGAGCAGTTCTTC
CATSDFRSPHEQFF
>TRBV5-5|TRBJ2-1|-|few
TGTGCCAGCAGCTTGGGGCGGAAGCAGTTCTTC
CASSLGRKQFF
>TRBV20-1|TRBJ2-7|-|few
TGCAGTGCGGTGAATCATCCCTACGAGCAGTACTTC
CSAVNHPYEQYF
>TRBV13|TRBJ2-3|-|many
TGTGCCAGCAGCTCCAAGGATAGCGGAAGCACAGATACGCAGTATTTT
CASSSKDSGSTDTQYF
>TRBV4-1|TRBJ1-5|-|-
TGCGCCAGCAGCCAAGTACAGTTCGCAGCACCCCAGCATTTT
CASSQVQFAAPQHF
>TRBV7-7|TRBJ2-7|TRBD1|-
TGTGCCAGCAGCCGAAGACCGGACAGGGTCGAGCAGTACTTC
CASSRRPDRVEQYF
>TRBV11-1|TRBJ1-6|-|-
TGTGCCAGCAGCTACGGGATAGTTCGGGACTCCTATAATTCACCCCTCCACTTT
CASSYGIVRDSYNSPLHF
>TRBV20-1|TRBJ1-5|TRBD1|few
TGCAGTGCCGCCGGGACAGTCAATCAGCCCCAGCATTTT
CSAAGTVNQPQHF
>TRBV12-3/TRBV12-4|TRBJ2-3|-|few
TGTGCCAGCATTCGCGCAGGGACTACAGATACGCAGTATTTT
CASIRAGTTDTQYF
>TRBV27|TRBJ2-1|TRBD1|-
TGTGCCAGCAGAGCCGGGACAGGGGGGCAAGGTGAGCAGTTCTTC
CASRAGTGGQGEQFF
>TRBV19|TRBJ2-2|-|-
TGTGCCAGTAGTATAGGCCAGGGAGCCGGGGAGCTGTTTTTT
CASSIGQGAGELFF
>TRBV6-1|TRBJ2-1|TRBD2|few
TGTGCCAGCATCCTAGCGGGAGGGGGCAATGAGCAGTTCTTC
CASILAGGGNEQFF
>TRBV27|TRBJ2-1|-|few
TGTGCCAGCGGACTCGGGCCCTACAATGAGCAGTTCTTC
CASGLGPYNEQFF
>TRBV20-1|TRBJ2-1|TRBD2|few
TGCAGTGCTGGGACTAGACTAAACAATGAGCAGTTCTTC
CSAGTRLNNEQFF
>TRBV19|TRBJ2-7|-|few
TGTGCCAGTAGTTCAAGGGGGGCGGACGAGCAGTACTTC
CASSSRGADEQYF
>TRBV5-1|TRBJ2-7|-|-
TGCGCCAGCAGCTTGGCCGGGAGCTTCTACGAGCAGTACTTC
CASSLAGSFYEQYF
>TRBV14|TRBJ2-3|-|few
TGTGCCAGCAGCCAAGGCGGAGGACCTAGCACAGATACGCAGTATTTT
CASSQGGGPSTDTQYF
>TRBV7-3|TRBJ2-1|-|-
TGTGCCAGCAGCGCGGGAACCTACAATGAGCAGTTCTTC
CASSAGTYNEQFF
>TRBV4-1|TRBJ1-2|TRBD1|-
TGCGCCAGCAGCCCTTTTGGGGGACAGGGGGCGAATGGCTACACCTTC
CASSPFGGQGANGYTF